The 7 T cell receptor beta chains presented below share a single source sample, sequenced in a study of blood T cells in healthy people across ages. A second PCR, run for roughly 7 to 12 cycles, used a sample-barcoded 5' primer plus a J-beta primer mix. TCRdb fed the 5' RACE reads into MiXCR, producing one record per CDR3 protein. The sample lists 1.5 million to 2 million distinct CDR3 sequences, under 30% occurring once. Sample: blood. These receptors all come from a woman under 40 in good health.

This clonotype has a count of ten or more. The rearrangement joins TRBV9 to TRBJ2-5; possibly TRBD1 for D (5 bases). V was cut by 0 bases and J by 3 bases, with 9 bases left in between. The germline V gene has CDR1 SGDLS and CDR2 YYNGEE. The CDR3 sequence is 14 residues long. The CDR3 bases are TGTGCCAGCAGCGTAGGTGGCAGGGAAGAGACCCAGTACTTC. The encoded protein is CASSVGGREETQYF. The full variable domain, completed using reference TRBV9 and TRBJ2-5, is DSGVTQTPKHLITATGQRVTLRCSPRSGDLSVYWYQQSLDQGLQFLIQYYNGEERAKGNILERFSAQQFPDLHSELNLSSLELGDSALYFCASSVGGREETQYFGPGTRLLVL.

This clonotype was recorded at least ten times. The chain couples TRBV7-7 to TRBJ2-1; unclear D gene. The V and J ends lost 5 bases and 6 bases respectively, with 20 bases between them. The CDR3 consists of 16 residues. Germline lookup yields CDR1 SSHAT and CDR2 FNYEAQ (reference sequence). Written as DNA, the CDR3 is TGTGCCAGCAGCCTTCTAGGGCCGGGCCCCTCCAATGAGCAGTTCTTC. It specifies CASSLLGPGPSNEQFF.

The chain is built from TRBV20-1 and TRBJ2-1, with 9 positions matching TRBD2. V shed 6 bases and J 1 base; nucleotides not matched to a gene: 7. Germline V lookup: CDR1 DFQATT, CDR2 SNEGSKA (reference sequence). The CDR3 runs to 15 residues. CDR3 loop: CSASLAGASYNEQFF. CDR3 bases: TGCAGTGCATCCTTAGCGGGAGCGTCCTACAATGAGCAGTTCTTC.

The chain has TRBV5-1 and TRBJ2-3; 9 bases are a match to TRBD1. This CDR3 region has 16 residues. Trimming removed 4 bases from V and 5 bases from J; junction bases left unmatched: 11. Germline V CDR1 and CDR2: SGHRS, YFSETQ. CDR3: CASSGQQGALRDTQYF. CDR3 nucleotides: TGCGCCAGCAGCGGACAACAGGGGGCGCTCAGAGATACGCAGTATTTT.

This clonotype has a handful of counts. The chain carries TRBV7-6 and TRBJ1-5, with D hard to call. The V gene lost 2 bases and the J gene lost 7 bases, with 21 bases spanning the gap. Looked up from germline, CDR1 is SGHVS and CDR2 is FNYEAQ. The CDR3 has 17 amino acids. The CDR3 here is CASSLNSRAAQRQPQHF. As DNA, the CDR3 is TGTGCCAGCAGCTTAAATAGTAGGGCGGCTCAAAGGCAGCCCCAGCATTTT.

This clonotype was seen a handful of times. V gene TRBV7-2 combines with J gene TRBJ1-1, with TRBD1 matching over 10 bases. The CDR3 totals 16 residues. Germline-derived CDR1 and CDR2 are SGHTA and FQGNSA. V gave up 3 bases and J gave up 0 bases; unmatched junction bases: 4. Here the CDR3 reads CASSLGTGVMNTEAFF. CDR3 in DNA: TGTGCCAGCAGCTTGGGGACAGGGGTCATGAACACTGAAGCTTTCTTT.

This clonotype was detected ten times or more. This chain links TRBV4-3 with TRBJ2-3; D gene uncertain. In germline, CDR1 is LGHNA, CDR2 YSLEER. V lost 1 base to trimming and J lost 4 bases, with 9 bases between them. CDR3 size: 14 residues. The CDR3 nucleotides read TGCGCCAGCAGCCAAGGGGTCGCATCAGATACGCAGTATTTT. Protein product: CASSQGVASDTQYF.